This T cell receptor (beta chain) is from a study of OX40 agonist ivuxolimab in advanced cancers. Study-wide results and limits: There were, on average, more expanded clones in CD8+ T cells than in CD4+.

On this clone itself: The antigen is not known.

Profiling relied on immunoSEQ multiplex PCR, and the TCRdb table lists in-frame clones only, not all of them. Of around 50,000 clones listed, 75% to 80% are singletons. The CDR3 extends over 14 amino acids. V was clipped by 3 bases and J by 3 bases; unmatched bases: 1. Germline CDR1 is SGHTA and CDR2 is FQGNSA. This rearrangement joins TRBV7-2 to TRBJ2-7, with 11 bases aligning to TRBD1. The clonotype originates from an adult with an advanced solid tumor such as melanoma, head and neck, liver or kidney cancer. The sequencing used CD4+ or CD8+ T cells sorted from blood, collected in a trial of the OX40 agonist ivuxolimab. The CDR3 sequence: CASSFGTGGYEQYF. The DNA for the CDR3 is TGTGCCAGCAGCTTCGGGACAGGGGGCTACGAGCAGTACTTC.